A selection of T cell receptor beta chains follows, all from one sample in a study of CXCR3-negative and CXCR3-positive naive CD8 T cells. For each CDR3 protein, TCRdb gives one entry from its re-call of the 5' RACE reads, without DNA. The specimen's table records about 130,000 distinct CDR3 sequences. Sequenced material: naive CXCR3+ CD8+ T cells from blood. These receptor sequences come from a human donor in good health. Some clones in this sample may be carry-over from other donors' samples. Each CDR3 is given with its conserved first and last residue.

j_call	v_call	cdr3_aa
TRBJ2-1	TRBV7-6	CASSLGTVYNEQFF
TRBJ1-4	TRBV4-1	CASSQVFPLREKLFF
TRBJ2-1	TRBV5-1	CASSLVPANNEQFF
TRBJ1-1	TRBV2	CASKPGQGHTEAFF
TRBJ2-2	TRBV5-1	CASSLASGQGLELFF
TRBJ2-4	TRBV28	CASSLVGLGNIQYF
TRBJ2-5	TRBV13	CASSLSLAGGPKTQYF
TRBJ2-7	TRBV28	CASNLGGWAYEQYF
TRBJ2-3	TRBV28	CASSPPGARRADTQYF
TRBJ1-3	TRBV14	CASSQLMTGNSGNTIYF
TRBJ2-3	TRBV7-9	CALRGLTIPYTDTQYF
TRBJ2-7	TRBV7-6	CASSLTNSGGNYEQYF
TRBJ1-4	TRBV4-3	CASSQDFSGEWAGEKLFF
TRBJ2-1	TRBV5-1	CASSLSLGGNEQFF
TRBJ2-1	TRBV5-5	CASSQRPLSSYNEQFF
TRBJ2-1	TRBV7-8	CASSFGSAISYNEQFF
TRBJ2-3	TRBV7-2	CASSSRLAGGSDTQYF
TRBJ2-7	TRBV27	CASNSLYGIGEQYF
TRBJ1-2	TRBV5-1	CASSLYRDGYTF
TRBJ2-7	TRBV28	CASSFWTVSYEQYF
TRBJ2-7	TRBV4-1	CASSQDRGYEQYF
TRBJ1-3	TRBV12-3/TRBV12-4	CASSRTGSGNTIYF
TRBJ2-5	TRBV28	CASRITGSKETQYF
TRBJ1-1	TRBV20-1	CSAKAQGANTEAFF
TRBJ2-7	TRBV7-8	CASSLAGSEQYF
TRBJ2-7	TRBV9	CASSATGSSYEQYF
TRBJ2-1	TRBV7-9	CASSLTPDEQFF
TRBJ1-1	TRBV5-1	CASSWTGGNTEAFF
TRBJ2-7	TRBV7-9	CASSLEIRLNSYEQYF
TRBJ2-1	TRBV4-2	CASSRTSGGANGQFF
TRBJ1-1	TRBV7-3	CASSLSPGAKTEAFF
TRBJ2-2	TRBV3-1	CASSQGLNTGELFF
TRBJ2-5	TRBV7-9	CASSFGQYQETQYF
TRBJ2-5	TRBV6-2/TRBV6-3	CASSYPDSKETQYF
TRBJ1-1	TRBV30	CAWTRDKGRAFF
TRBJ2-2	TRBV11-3	CASTDTRGDTGELFF
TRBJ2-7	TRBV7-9	CASSDSSSEQYF
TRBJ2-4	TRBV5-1	CASSERPGSVKNIQYF